This TCR beta chain was retrieved from a study of blood T cell repertoires in COVID-19. This CDR3 spans 14 amino acids. Here immunoSEQ multiplex PCR was the method, and the copy in TCRdb shows in-frame clones only, minus some. The profile shows about 230,000 clones, 88% of them singletons. The genes are TRBV21-1 and TRBJ1-2; the table calls TRBD1, which could not be checked here. TRBV21-1 is reported as a pseudogene. The TCR was taken from a woman aged 40-49 years with acute COVID-19. The sequenced material came from PBMCs or T cells enriched from blood (not recorded which). CDR3 in amino acids: CASSKDRTDYGYTF. CDR3 in DNA: TGTGCCAGCAGCAAGGACAGGACCGACTATGGCTACACCTTC.